This TCR beta chain was captured by sequencing in a study of shared clonotypes between healthy human individuals. General study findings and limits: Donor clonotype sharing was expected to depend on sequencing depth.

In the case of this clone: The antigen is unknown.

With 6 bases clipped from V and 5 bases from J, the junction kept 6 bases outside the gene matches. This CDR3 is built from 13 residues. CDR1 is LNHDA and CDR2 is SQIVND in the germline V gene (reference sequence). Deep-level running was used for the assay. The assay was immunoSEQ multiplex PCR, and TCRdb's table has in-frame clones only and misses some. The sample has under 2,500,000 clones; approximately 95% are singletons. The V gene is TRBV19, the J gene TRBJ1-1, with 7 bases that match TRBD1. The specimen was naive CD4+ T cells sorted from blood. Specified subset: CD45RA+ positively selected. The source of this sequence is a young man in good health. CDR3 amino acids: CASSDRVKTEAFF. In DNA, the CDR3 is TGTGCCAGTAGCGACAGGGTAAAGACTGAAGCTTTCTTT. The complete variable domain, with remaining parts taken from reference TRBV19 and TRBJ1-1, reads DGGITQSPKYLFRKEGQNVTLSCEQNLNHDAMYWYRQDPGQGLRLIYYSQIVNDFQKGDIAEGYSVSREKKESFPLTVTSAQKNPTAFYLCASSDRVKTEAFFGQGTRLTVV.